This is a list of T cell receptor beta chains from one sample in a study of T cell changes during pregnancy in multiple sclerosis. Profiled with immunoSEQ multiplex PCR; TCRdb holds only in-frame clones, not every one. The table shows 90,000 to 120,000 clones, with about 94% occurring only once. The source was peripheral blood, collected before pregnancy. The receptors shown here come from a female donor with multiple sclerosis, enrolled in a pregnancy study. CDR3s include the opening cysteine and the closing phenylalanine or tryptophan. D genes are given only for firm matches. Clone size is stated in some rows and not others, as once, few, many or a class when expanded.

J | V | D | size | DNA | CDR3
TRBJ2-5 | TRBV5-1 | - | - | TGCGCCAGCAGGGTAGGGGTCTTCCCTTTTCAAGAGACCCAGTACTTC | CASRVGVFPFQETQYF
TRBJ2-7 | TRBV28 | TRBD2 | - | TGTGCCAGCAGCGCGGGACTAGCGGACTACGAGCAGTACTTC | CASSAGLADYEQYF
TRBJ2-7 | TRBV28 | TRBD1 | - | TGTGCCAGCAGGCCGACAGGGATTTCCTACGAGCAGTACTTC | CASRPTGISYEQYF
TRBJ2-7 | TRBV29-1 | - | once | TGCAGCGTTGCGGGGACACTCTCCTACGAGCAGTACTTC | CSVAGTLSYEQYF
TRBJ2-7 | TRBV4-1 | - | - | TGCGCCAGCAGCTCTACCGGGACTGCCCTCTACGAGCAGTACTTC | CASSSTGTALYEQYF
TRBJ1-1 | TRBV28 | TRBD1 | - | TGTGCCAGCAGTAAACCCCGGCAGGGGGAAGTATGGAACACTGAAGCTTTCTTT | CASSKPRQGEVWNTEAFF
TRBJ1-2 | TRBV7-8 | TRBD1 | - | TGTGCCAGCAGCCACCGGACAGGCGATGGCTACACCTTC | CASSHRTGDGYTF
TRBJ2-2 | TRBV15 | TRBD1 | - | TGTGCCACCAGCGAAGGGACAGGGGTCACCGGGGAGCTGTTTTTT | CATSEGTGVTGELFF
TRBJ2-7 | TRBV7-8 | TRBD1 | - | TGTGCCAGCAGCCGGGACAGGGTTGGGGCCGAGCAGTACTTC | CASSRDRVGAEQYF
TRBJ1-2 | TRBV7-8 | - | - | TGTGCCAGCAGTTGGGGAGGGGGAGCTAACTATGGCTACACCTTC | CASSWGGGANYGYTF
TRBJ2-2 | TRBV5-1 | TRBD2 | few | TGCGCCAGCAGTGGGGGACTAGCGGGAGGCCTCACCGGGGAGCTGTTTTTT | CASSGGLAGGLTGELFF